A single sample is the source of the 20 T cell receptor beta chains below, sequenced in a study of blood T cell repertoires in COVID-19. Some clones are missing from TCRdb's copy, which holds only in-frame ones; the method was immunoSEQ multiplex PCR. Altogether about 200,000 clones are present, more than 75% being singletons, with the ten largest covering about 2.9%. Sequenced material: peripheral blood. Source of these receptors: a man aged 60 to 69 with acute or convalescent COVID-19.

This clone was detected only once. This chain uses TRBV7-9 with TRBJ2-2; 10 positions agree with TRBD2. There are 16 residues in the CDR3. V was clipped by 0 bases and J by 6 bases; unmatched bases: 4. The V gene's germline CDR1 is SEHNR and CDR2 FQNEAQ (reference sequence). The CDR3 DNA reads as TGTGCCAGCAGCTTAGCGTCTAGCGGGGGTGCCGGGGAGCTGTTTTTT. Its protein is CASSLASSGGAGELFF.

This chain joins TRBV19 and TRBJ1-2; TRBD1 might be the D (6 bases). From germline, CDR1 is LNHDA and CDR2 SQIVND (reference sequence). V shed 6 bases and J shed 2 bases, with 13 bases lying between them. This CDR3 region has 14 residues. This CDR3 reads CASSRDKLNYGYTF. The DNA of the CDR3 is TGTGCCAGTAGCCGGGACAAGCTAAACTATGGCTACACCTTC.

Remarks on this clone: An end of the junction differs from the germline gene, which may be a read error. This chain connects TRBV7-2 to TRBJ2-2, with 11 bases matching TRBD2. The CDR3 runs to 15 residues. In germline, CDR1 is SGHTA, CDR2 FQGNSA. CDR3 region: CASSVAGGPNGELFF. CDR3 sequence (DNA): TGTGCCAGCAGCGTAGCGGGGGGGCCGAACGGGGAGCTGTTTTTT. Full variable domain (remainder filled in from reference TRBV7-2 and TRBJ2-2): GAGVSQSPSNKVTEKGKDVELRCDPISGHTALYWYRQSLGQGLEFLIYFQGNSAPDKSGLPSDRFSAERTGGSVSTLTIQRTQQEDSAVYLCASSVAGGPNGELFFGEGSRLTVL.

The chain carries TRBV5-4 and TRBJ2-3, with 11 bases lining up with TRBD2. CDR3 length: 15 residues. Germline V gene data show CDR1 as SGHNT and CDR2 as YYREEE (reference sequence). Trimming removed 3 bases from V and 4 bases from J; junction bases left unmatched: 4. The CDR3 region is CASSSSGGLADTQYF. CDR3 in DNA: TGTGCCAGCAGCTCTAGCGGGGGGTTAGCAGATACGCAGTATTTT.

Concerning this clone itself: Since a much larger clone is just one base distant, this may be a read error. The V and J genes are TRBV19 and TRBJ2-7, with D possibly matching TRBD1 (5 bases). The CDR3 covers 12 residues. V lost 4 bases and J lost 2, with 6 bases in between. The germline V gene encodes CDR1 LNHDA and CDR2 SQIVND (reference sequence). Written as DNA, the CDR3 is TGTGCCAGTAGTAGGGGCCCCTACGAGCAGTACTTC. Amino acid sequence: CASSRGPYEQYF.

The table lists this clone with a count of one. V usage is TRBV5-1 and J usage is TRBJ1-2; D might be TRBD1 (5 bases). Trimming shortened V by 3 bases and J by 8 bases, and 14 bases separated the two germline ends. The CDR3 sequence is 13 residues long. CDR1 SGHRS and CDR2 YFSETQ come from the germline V gene. The CDR3 sequence is CASSSAQGEGYTF. The CDR3 nucleotides are TGCGCCAGCAGCTCGGCCCAGGGCGAGGGCTACACCTTC.

V and J are TRBV6-2 or TRBV6-3 and TRBJ2-7; 8 nucleotides align to TRBD1. J was trimmed by 5 bases and V by 0 bases; bases with no gene match: 12. CDR1 and CDR2 from the germline V gene are MNHEY and SVGEGT. The length of the CDR3 is 17 residues. The CDR3: CASSYSTTGAEDNEQYF. The CDR3 DNA reads TGTGCCAGCAGTTACTCGACGACAGGGGCCGAGGACAACGAGCAGTACTTC.

The genes are TRBV24-1 and TRBJ2-2; 7 bases align to TRBD1. Germline CDR1 is KGHDR and CDR2 is SFDVKD. The CDR3 totals 16 residues. V shed 3 bases, J shed 5 bases, and the junction held 8 bases outside the gene matches. This CDR3 is CATSDGNRGWTGELFF. The CDR3, as DNA: TGTGCCACCAGTGATGGTAACAGGGGATGGACCGGGGAGCTGTTTTTT.

The CDR3 region has the DNA TGTGCCAGCAGCGGAAGGGGGGACAGGGCTAACTATGGCTACACCTTC. It encodes CASSGRGDRANYGYTF. The V call is TRBV2, the J call TRBJ1-2; 9 bases map to TRBD1. The CDR3 spans 16 residues. The germline V gene encodes CDR1 SNHLY and CDR2 FYNNEI. After removal of 6 bases from V and 0 bases from J, the junction contained 8 bases not matched to a gene.

The chain employs TRBV6-1 and TRBJ2-5; 12 nucleotides line up with TRBD1. V was pared by 2 bases and J by 5 bases, with 3 bases of the junction left unmatched. This CDR3 is 15 amino acids long. Germline V lookup: CDR1 MNHNS, CDR2 SASEGT. Here the CDR3 DNA reads TGTGCCAGCAGTGAAACCGGGACAGGGGGCGAGACCCAGTACTTC. This gives the protein CASSETGTGGETQYF.

CDR3: CASTDLPESYEQYF. CDR3 nucleotides: TGTGCCAGCACCGACTTGCCGGAGTCCTACGAGCAGTACTTC. The chain couples TRBV6-5 to TRBJ2-7; D ambiguous. V shed 7 bases and J shed 1 base, with 14 bases lying between them. This CDR3 is 14 amino acids long. Germline V CDR1 and CDR2: MNHEY, SVGAGI.

V and J are TRBV2 and TRBJ2-7; the match to TRBD1 covers 7 bases. The V gene end was trimmed by 6 bases and the J gene end by 0 bases; junction bases not matched to a gene: 11. The CDR3 runs 16 residues. Germline values: CDR1 SNHLY, CDR2 FYNNEI. The CDR3 is CASRDHGTAISYEQYF. The CDR3 DNA follows: TGTGCCAGCAGGGATCATGGGACAGCGATCTCCTACGAGCAGTACTTC.

This clone was seen more than once but under ten times. V and J are TRBV20-1 and TRBJ2-3, with D maybe TRBD1 (6 bases). The germline V gene has CDR1 DFQATT and CDR2 SNEGSKA (reference sequence). Between the trimmed V and J ends, which lost 3 bases and 3 bases, there was a span of 13 bases. The CDR3 consists of 14 residues. This CDR3 reads CSASLRGETDTQYF. The CDR3 nucleotides are TGCAGTGCTAGTCTCAGGGGAGAGACAGATACGCAGTATTTT.

The chain couples TRBV3-1 (or the pseudogene TRBV3-2) to TRBJ2-1, with 8 bases matching TRBD1. Per the germline V gene, CDR1 is LGHDT and CDR2 is YNNKEL (reference sequence). The CDR3 spans 17 residues. The trim removed 1 base at V and 7 bases at J, leaving 12 bases unmatched. This CDR3 is CASSQVFSGTGWNEQFF. DNA for the CDR3: TGTGCCAGCAGCCAAGTGTTCTCCGGGACAGGCTGGAATGAGCAGTTCTTC.

A single count supports this clone. The chain has TRBV4-2 and TRBJ2-3; 7 nucleotides agree with TRBD2. Germline CDR1 is LGHNA and CDR2 is YNFKEQ. V lost 6 bases and J lost 13; bases outside the gene matches: 10. The CDR3 has 12 amino acids. CDR3 in DNA: TGTGCCAGCAGTCAACTAGCAGGGAGGGAGTATTTT. Translated: CASSQLAGREYF.

CDR3 amino acids: CASSQGTGGALSYEQYF. CDR3 DNA sequence: TGCGCCAGCAGCCAAGGGACAGGGGGCGCCCTCTCCTACGAGCAGTACTTC. The gene calls are TRBV4-1 and TRBJ2-7; TRBD1 matches 11 bases. Germline V lookup: CDR1 MGHRA, CDR2 YSYEKL. This CDR3 is built from 17 residues. J was trimmed by 0 bases and V by 1 base; bases with no gene match: 5.

V usage is TRBV6-5 and J usage is TRBJ1-1; 9 positions agree with TRBD1. V was clipped by 0 bases and J by 6 bases; unmatched bases: 5. The CDR3 contains 15 residues. Per the germline V gene, CDR1 is MNHEY and CDR2 is SVGAGI. CDR3 DNA: TGTGCCAGCAGTTACTCGACAGGGGGAGTCGCTGAAGCTTTCTTT. This sequence encodes CASSYSTGGVAEAFF.

The V call is TRBV7-7, the J call TRBJ2-3; 7 nucleotides match TRBD2. The trim removed 5 bases at V and 0 bases at J, leaving 5 bases unmatched. This CDR3 is 15 amino acids long. CDR1 is SSHAT and CDR2 is FNYEAQ in the germline V gene (reference sequence). The CDR3 nucleotides read TGTGCCAGCAGCCCGATAGCGGGTAGCACAGATACGCAGTATTTT. Its protein is CASSPIAGSTDTQYF.

J is TRBJ2-5 and V is TRBV3-1 (or the pseudogene TRBV3-2); no clear D. Trimming pared 3 bases from V and 2 bases from J, leaving 13 bases between. CDR3 length: 15 residues. The germline V gene encodes CDR1 LGHDT and CDR2 YNNKEL (reference sequence). The CDR3 region has the DNA TGTGCCAGCAGCCAGACAAGTGGGCAACAAGAGACCCAGTACTTC. Protein product: CASSQTSGQQETQYF.

Only one count was recorded for this clone. The CDR3, as DNA: TGTGCCAGCAGACAGGGGGCGAATAATCAGCCCCAGCATTTT. Translation: CASRQGANNQPQHF. The genes are TRBV2 and TRBJ1-5; 9 nucleotides line up with TRBD1. V trimming: 6 bases; J trimming: 4 bases; junction bases outside the gene matches: 4. This CDR3 comprises 14 residues. Germline-derived CDR1 and CDR2 are SNHLY and FYNNEI.